This T cell receptor beta chain came from a study of CD4 T cells in relation to SARS-CoV-2 and coronaviruses. About this clone itself: Its antigen is not identified.

The germline V gene encodes CDR1 KGHDR and CDR2 SFDVKD. The V segment lost 6 bases and the J segment 0 bases; nucleotides outside the gene matches: 5. This CDR3 region has 15 residues. Before the COVID-19 pandemic, during about 2011-2019, CD4+ T cells were taken from unexposed donors. After approximately ten days of culture, CD4+ T cells were isolated. Clones were read by immunoSEQ multiplex PCR, and TCRdb kept only the in-frame ones, dropping some. The data show around 20,000 clones, with roughly 73% seen just once and 19% held by the top ten. This clonotype was obtained from a human donor in good health. Input material: CD4+ T cells from PBMCs, cultured in vitro. The rearrangement joins TRBV24-1 to TRBJ2-5; 8 nucleotides agree with TRBD1. In DNA, the CDR3 is TGTGCCACCAGTCGGGCAGGGGGCTACCAAGAGACCCAGTACTTC. Amino acid sequence: CATSRAGGYQETQYF.